This T cell receptor beta chain was identified during a study of immune evolution from preneoplasia to lung adenocarcinoma. The protocol was immunoSEQ multiplex PCR, while the TCRdb copy is restricted to in-frame clones and leaves out a portion. The table lists about 8,300 clones, roughly 85% of them singletons. The CDR3 has 17 residues. Germline assignment: CDR1 SGHTA and CDR2 FQGNSA. Trimming at V came to 5 bases and at J to 4 bases, leaving 7 bases not matched to a gene. This clone occurred once. The chain employs TRBV7-2 and TRBJ2-5; 16 bases are a match to TRBD2. Sequencing was performed on FFPE minimally invasive lung adenocarcinoma tissue. This clonotype was sampled from a person aged 70 to 85 with lung adenocarcinoma. CDR3 sequence: CASSPPGLAGGLETQYF. CDR3 DNA sequence: TGTGCCAGCAGCCCCCCGGGACTAGCGGGGGGGCTAGAGACCCAGTACTTC.